This T cell receptor beta chain was captured in a study of blood T cell repertoires in COVID-19. Assay used: immunoSEQ multiplex PCR; TCRdb lists only in-frame clones, some missing. The sample records 320,000 or so clones, around 86% being singletons. This CDR3 comprises 12 residues. V was shortened by 6 bases and J by 8 bases, with 13 bases between the two germline ends. Germline V gene data show CDR1 as MDHEN and CDR2 as SYDVKM. The clonotype comes from a man between 60 and 75 years old who had recovered from COVID-19. Sequenced input: PBMCs or T cells enriched from blood (not recorded which). The chain couples TRBV28 to TRBJ1-1; D uncertain. CDR3 sequence: CASRSLVWEAFF. CDR3 DNA sequence: TGTGCCAGCAGAAGCTTGGTTTGGGAAGCTTTCTTT.